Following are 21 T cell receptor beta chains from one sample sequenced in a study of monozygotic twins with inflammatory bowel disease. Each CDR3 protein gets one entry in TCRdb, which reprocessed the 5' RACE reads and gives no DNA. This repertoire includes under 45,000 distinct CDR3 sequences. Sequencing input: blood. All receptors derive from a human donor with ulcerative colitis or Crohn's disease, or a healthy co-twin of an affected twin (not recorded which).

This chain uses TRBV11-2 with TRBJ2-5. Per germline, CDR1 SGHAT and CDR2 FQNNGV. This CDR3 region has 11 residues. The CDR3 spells CASSVEETQYF.

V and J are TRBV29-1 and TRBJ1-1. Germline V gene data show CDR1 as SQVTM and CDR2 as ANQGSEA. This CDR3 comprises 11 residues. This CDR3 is CSVASGAEAFF.

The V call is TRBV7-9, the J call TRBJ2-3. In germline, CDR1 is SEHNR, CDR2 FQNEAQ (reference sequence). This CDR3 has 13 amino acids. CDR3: CASSLNQGDTQYF.

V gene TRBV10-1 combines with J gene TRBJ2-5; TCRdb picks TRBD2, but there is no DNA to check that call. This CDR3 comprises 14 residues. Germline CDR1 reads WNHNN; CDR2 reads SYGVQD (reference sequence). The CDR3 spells CASSGTSGVETQYF.

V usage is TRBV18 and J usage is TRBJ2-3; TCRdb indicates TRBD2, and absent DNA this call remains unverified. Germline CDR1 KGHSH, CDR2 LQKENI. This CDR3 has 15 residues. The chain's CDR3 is CASSPRLAGTDTQYF.

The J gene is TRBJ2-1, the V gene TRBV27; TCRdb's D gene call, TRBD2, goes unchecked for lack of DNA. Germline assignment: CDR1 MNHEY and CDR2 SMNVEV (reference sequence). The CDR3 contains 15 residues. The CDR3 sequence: CASSHIAGGPNEQFF.

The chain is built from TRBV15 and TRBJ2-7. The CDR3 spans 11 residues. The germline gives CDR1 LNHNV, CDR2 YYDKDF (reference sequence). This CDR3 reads CATSRAREQYF.

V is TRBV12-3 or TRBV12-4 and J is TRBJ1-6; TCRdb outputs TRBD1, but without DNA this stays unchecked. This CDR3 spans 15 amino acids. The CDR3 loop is CATKRGREPHSPLHF.

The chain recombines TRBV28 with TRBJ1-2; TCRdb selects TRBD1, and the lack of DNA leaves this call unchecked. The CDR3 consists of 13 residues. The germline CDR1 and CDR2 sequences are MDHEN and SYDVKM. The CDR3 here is CASSPQGFYGYTF.

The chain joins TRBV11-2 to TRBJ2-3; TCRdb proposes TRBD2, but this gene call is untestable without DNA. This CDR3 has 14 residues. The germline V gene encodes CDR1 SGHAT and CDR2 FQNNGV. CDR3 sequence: CASSLDRGATRRYF. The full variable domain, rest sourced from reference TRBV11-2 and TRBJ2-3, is EAGVAQSPRYKIIEKRQSVAFWCNPISGHATLYWYQQILGQGPKLLIQFQNNGVVDDSQLPKDRFSAERLKGVDSTLKIQPAKLEDSAVYLCASSLDRGATRRYFGPGTRLTVL.

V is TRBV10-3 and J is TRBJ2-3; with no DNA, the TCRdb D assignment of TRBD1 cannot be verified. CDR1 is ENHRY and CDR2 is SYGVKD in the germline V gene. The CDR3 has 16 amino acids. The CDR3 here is CAISEGAGLWGDTQYF.

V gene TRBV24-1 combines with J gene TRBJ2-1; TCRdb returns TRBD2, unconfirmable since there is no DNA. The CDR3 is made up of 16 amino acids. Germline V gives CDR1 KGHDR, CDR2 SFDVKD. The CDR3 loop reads CATSDLTSGKGNEQFF.

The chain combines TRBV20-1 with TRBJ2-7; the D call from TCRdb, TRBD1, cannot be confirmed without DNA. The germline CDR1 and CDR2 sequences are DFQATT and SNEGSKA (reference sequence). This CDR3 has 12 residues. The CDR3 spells CSSTWGTYEQYF.

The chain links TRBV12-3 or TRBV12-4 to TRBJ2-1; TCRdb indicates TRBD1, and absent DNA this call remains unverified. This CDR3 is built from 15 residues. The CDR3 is CASSLNVGQGHEQFF.

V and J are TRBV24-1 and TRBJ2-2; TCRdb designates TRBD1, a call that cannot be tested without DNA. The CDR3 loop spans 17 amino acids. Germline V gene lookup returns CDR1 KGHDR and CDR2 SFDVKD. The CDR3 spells CATSDPGGPSPAGELFF.

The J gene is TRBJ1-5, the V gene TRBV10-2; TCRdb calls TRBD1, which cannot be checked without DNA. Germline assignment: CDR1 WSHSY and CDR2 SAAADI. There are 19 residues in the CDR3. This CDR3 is CASSVLPSGTETNNQPQHF.

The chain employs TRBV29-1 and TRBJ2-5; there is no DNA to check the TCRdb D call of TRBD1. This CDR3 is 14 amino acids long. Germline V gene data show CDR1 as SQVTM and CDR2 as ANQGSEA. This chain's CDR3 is CSVPSRGSEETQYF.

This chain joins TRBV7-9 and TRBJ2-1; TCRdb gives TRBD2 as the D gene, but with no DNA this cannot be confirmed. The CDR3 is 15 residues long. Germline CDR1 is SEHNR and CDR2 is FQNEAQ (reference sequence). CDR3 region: CASSSPGPKVHEQFF.

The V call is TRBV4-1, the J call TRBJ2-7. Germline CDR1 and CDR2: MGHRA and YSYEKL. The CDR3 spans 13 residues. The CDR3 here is CASSQVQSYEQYF.

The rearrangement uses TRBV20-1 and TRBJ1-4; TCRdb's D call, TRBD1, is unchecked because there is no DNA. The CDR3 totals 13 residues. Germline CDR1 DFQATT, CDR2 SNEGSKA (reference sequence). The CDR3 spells CSAVTGGEEKLFF.

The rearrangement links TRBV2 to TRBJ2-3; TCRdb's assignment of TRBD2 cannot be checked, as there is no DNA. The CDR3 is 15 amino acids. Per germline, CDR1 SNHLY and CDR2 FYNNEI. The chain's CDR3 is CASTSRPSGTDTQYF.